The 24 T cell receptor beta chains below come from one sample, sequenced in a study of PD-1 blockade in classical Hodgkin lymphoma. The assay was immunoSEQ multiplex PCR, and TCRdb's table has in-frame clones only and misses some. The sample carries approximately 59,000 clones, around 93% recorded once. Each of the patients experienced relapse following autologous stem cell transplantation, and their brentuximab vedotin exposure differed. The specimen comprised peripheral blood mononuclear cells (PBMCs), sampled before the second cycle of nivolumab. These receptors were taken from a human donor with classical Hodgkin lymphoma.

This chain connects TRBV6-1 to TRBJ1-1, with no clear D. There are 14 residues in the CDR3. With 3 bases removed from V and 0 bases from J, the gap between germline ends came to 8 bases. Germline assignment: CDR1 MNHNS and CDR2 SASEGT. The CDR3 nucleotides are TGTGCCAGCAGTGATGGTCTCATGAACACTGAAGCTTTCTTT. This encodes CASSDGLMNTEAFF.

The DNA for the CDR3 is TGTGCCAGCAGCAAAGCCCCGGGGGAGTCGAGCAATCAGCCCCAGCATTTT. Residues: CASSKAPGESSNQPQHF. The chain combines TRBV21-1 with TRBJ1-5. TRBV21-1 is designated a pseudogene. This CDR3 is 17 amino acids long.

The chain employs TRBV28 and TRBJ1-5; D is possibly TRBD1 (5 bases). Per germline, CDR1 MDHEN and CDR2 SYDVKM. Trimming took 5 bases from V and 6 from J, leaving 11 bases between them. This CDR3 region has 13 residues. This CDR3 reads CASSQGVGQPQHF. CDR3 coding DNA: TGTGCCAGCAGTCAAGGGGTAGGTCAGCCCCAGCATTTT.

V is TRBV11-2 and J is TRBJ1-6; D gene unclear. Per the germline V gene, CDR1 is SGHAT and CDR2 is FQNNGV. V lost 5 bases to trimming and J lost 5 bases, with 13 bases between them. CDR3 length equals 15 residues. The CDR3 nucleotides are TGTGCCAGCAGCGAGGGAGGGCCGGATAATTCACCCCTCCACTTT. Encoded protein: CASSEGGPDNSPLHF.

This clone was detected only once. The rearrangement uses TRBV11-2 and TRBJ2-1, with 9 bases lining up with TRBD2. The CDR3 extends over 19 amino acids. Trimming removed 5 bases from V and 7 bases from J; junction bases left unmatched: 21. Germline V gives CDR1 SGHAT, CDR2 FQNNGV. CDR3: CASSPLAGNKNRGNNEQFF. The DNA of the CDR3 is TGTGCCAGCAGCCCGCTAGCGGGGAACAAAAATCGGGGCAATAATGAGCAGTTCTTC.

The V call is TRBV18, the J call TRBJ2-5; D may match TRBD1 or TRBD2 (5 bases each). V was shortened by 6 bases and J by 1 base, with 21 bases between the two germline ends. The CDR3 spans 17 residues. CDR1 KGHSH and CDR2 LQKENI come from the germline V gene. CDR3 amino acids: CASSPPGAGPSQETQYF. The CDR3 coding sequence is TGTGCCAGCTCCCCCCCCGGGGCAGGGCCGTCCCAAGAGACCCAGTACTTC.

The J gene is TRBJ1-6, the V gene TRBV6-1; maybe TRBD1 (5 bases). Trimming left V 11 bases short and J 9 bases short, with 11 bases between. The germline CDR1 and CDR2 sequences are MNHNS and SASEGT. This CDR3 region has 11 residues. The CDR3 nucleotides are TGTGCCCTGGGGGTCGGTTCACCCCTCCACTTT. As protein: CALGVGSPLHF.

The rearrangement joins TRBV19 to TRBJ1-5; 10 bases map to TRBD1. Germline V gene lookup returns CDR1 LNHDA and CDR2 SQIVND (reference sequence). There are 18 residues in the CDR3. Trimming took 3 bases from V and 0 from J; bases not matched to a gene: 8. The CDR3 loop is CASSISDRGTFSNQPQHF. DNA for the CDR3: TGTGCCAGTAGTATTTCGGACAGGGGGACCTTTAGCAATCAGCCCCAGCATTTT.

J is TRBJ1-4 and V is TRBV7-8; 7 bases align to TRBD1. V lost 2 bases, J lost 5 bases, and 5 bases stayed unmatched. This CDR3 has 15 amino acids. CDR1 and CDR2 from the germline V gene are SGHVS and FQNEAQ. The CDR3, as DNA: TGTGCCAGCAGCTTACAGGGACAGAAAAATGAAAAACTGTTTTTT. Amino acid sequence: CASSLQGQKNEKLFF.

The chain combines TRBV11-3 with TRBJ2-5; D is undetermined. V lost 1 base and J 5 bases, leaving 8 bases between the germline ends. From germline, CDR1 is SGHNT and CDR2 YENEEA. CDR3 length: 13 residues. CDR3 DNA sequence: TGTGCCAGCAGCTTAGGGGGTTGGGAGACCCAGTACTTC. Protein sequence: CASSLGGWETQYF. Using reference TRBV11-3 and TRBJ2-5 for the parts outside the CDR3, the full variable domain is EAGVVQSPRYKIIEKKQPVAFWCNPISGHNTLYWYLQNLGQGPELLIRYENEEAVDDSQLPKDRFSAERLKGVDSTLKIQPAELGDSAVYLCASSLGGWETQYFGPGTRLLVL.

This chain links TRBV5-6 with TRBJ2-5; tentatively, D is TRBD1 or TRBD2 (5 bases each). V was cut by 1 base and J by 2 bases, with 12 bases left in between. CDR1 and CDR2 (germline): SGHDT, YYEEEE. This CDR3 contains 15 residues. Here the CDR3 DNA reads TGTGCCAGCAGCTTGCCCGGGACGGAACAAGAGACCCAGTACTTC. Residues: CASSLPGTEQETQYF.

The chain carries TRBV7-2 and TRBJ2-7; possible D gene TRBD1, 5 bases. The CDR3 is 13 amino acids. From germline, CDR1 is SGHTA and CDR2 FQGNSA. The V end lost 1 base, the J end lost 3 bases, and 7 bases lay between the germline ends. The CDR3, as DNA: TGTGCCAGCAGCTTAGGCAGGGACTACGAGCAGTACTTC. Protein product: CASSLGRDYEQYF.

In nucleotides, the CDR3 is TGTGCCAGCAGTGAAGCGACAGGCCGGGGTCAGCCCCAGCATTTT. It specifies CASSEATGRGQPQHF. The V and J genes are TRBV6-1 and TRBJ1-5, with a possible D match to TRBD1 (6 bases). The germline V gene has CDR1 MNHNS and CDR2 SASEGT. Trimming stripped 0 bases from V and 6 bases from J, with 12 bases between. CDR3 length: 15 residues.

This sequence joins TRBV6-5 and TRBJ2-5; 8 positions match TRBD2. CDR3 length: 16 amino acids. The V and J ends lost 0 bases and 2 bases, in that order; junction bases with no gene match: 5. Per the germline V gene, CDR1 is MNHEY and CDR2 is SVGAGI. The CDR3 is CASSYSSGGAQETQYF. CDR3 coding DNA: TGTGCCAGCAGTTACTCGAGCGGGGGAGCTCAAGAGACCCAGTACTTC.

J is TRBJ1-5 and V is TRBV15; 10 bases map to TRBD1. The CDR3 has 17 amino acids. Germline loops: CDR1 LNHNV, CDR2 YYDKDF (reference sequence). Losses at the gene ends were 2 bases for V and 11 bases for J; bases not matched to a gene: 15. In DNA form, the CDR3 reads TGTGCCACCAGCAGACCTATCACCGGGACAGGGGTGGGGGCCCAGCATTTT. Translation gives CATSRPITGTGVGAQHF.

The CDR3 here is CSVRRGGSGETQYF. CDR3 coding DNA: TGCAGCGTTCGACGGGGCGGGAGCGGAGAGACCCAGTACTTC. V is TRBV29-1 and J is TRBJ2-5, with TRBD2 identical over 7 bases. Per the germline V gene, CDR1 is SQVTM and CDR2 is ANQGSEA. The CDR3 runs to 14 residues. With 5 bases clipped from V and 4 bases from J, the junction kept 10 bases outside the gene matches. Using reference TRBV29-1 and TRBJ2-5 for the parts outside the CDR3, the full variable domain is SAVISQKPSRDICQRGTSLTIQCQVDSQVTMMFWYRQQPGQSLTLIATANQGSEATYESGFVIDKFPISRPNLTFSTLTVSNMSPEDSSIYLCSVRRGGSGETQYFGPGTRLLVL.

V usage is TRBV6-5 and J usage is TRBJ2-1; possibly TRBD1 for D (6 bases). This CDR3 is built from 13 residues. Germline loops: CDR1 MNHEY, CDR2 SVGAGI. Trimming took 4 bases from V and 5 from J, leaving 9 bases between them. The CDR3 loop reads CASSWAGDNEQFF. As DNA, the CDR3 is TGTGCCAGCAGTTGGGCAGGGGACAATGAGCAGTTCTTC.

CDR3 amino acids: CASSPPPGGLGGYTF. The CDR3 coding sequence is TGTGCCAGCTCACCACCCCCAGGGGGTCTCGGTGGCTACACCTTC. The chain employs TRBV18 and TRBJ1-2; 7 nucleotides match TRBD1. Trimming took 0 bases from V and 7 from J; bases not matched to a gene: 8. This CDR3 comprises 15 residues. Germline CDR1 reads KGHSH; CDR2 reads LQKENI.

The chain combines TRBV10-3 with TRBJ2-5, with a weak D call TRBD1 (6 bases). The CDR3 is 14 amino acids. Germline assignment: CDR1 ENHRY and CDR2 SYGVKD. Trimming took off 11 bases at V and 4 bases at J, with 20 bases between the two ends. The CDR3 reads CAAHSGGLRETQYF. The CDR3 nucleotides read TGTGCCGCCCACTCTGGGGGCCTCCGAGAGACCCAGTACTTC.

CDR3 amino acids: CASTIGGTEAFF. The CDR3 nucleotides are TGTGCCAGTACGATAGGGGGCACTGAAGCTTTCTTT. V and J are TRBV19 and TRBJ1-1; TRBD1 might be the D (6 bases). V dropped 7 bases and J dropped 4 bases, with 10 bases sitting between them. Germline V gene sequence: CDR1 LNHDA, CDR2 SQIVND (reference sequence). The length of the CDR3 is 12 residues.

The chain links TRBV28 to TRBJ1-6; no clear D. Trimming took off 6 bases at V and 0 bases at J, with 9 bases between the two ends. CDR1 and CDR2 from the germline V gene are MDHEN and SYDVKM. The CDR3 spans 15 residues. CDR3 protein: CASRGSSSYNSPLHF. The CDR3 DNA is TGTGCCAGCAGAGGGAGTAGCTCCTATAATTCACCCCTCCACTTT.

V and J are TRBV12-5 and TRBJ1-3; D remains ambiguous. V was shortened by 1 base and J by 0 bases, with 7 bases between the two germline ends. The CDR3 covers 15 residues. The germline V gene has CDR1 LGHNT and CDR2 FRNRAP. The CDR3 here is CASGLGARSGNTIYF. In DNA form, the CDR3 reads TGTGCTAGTGGTTTGGGGGCCCGCTCTGGAAACACCATATATTTT.

V gene TRBV7-9 combines with J gene TRBJ2-5, with a tentative D call TRBD1 (6 bases). Germline lookup yields CDR1 SEHNR and CDR2 FQNEAQ (reference sequence). The CDR3 consists of 17 residues. Trimming stripped 5 bases from V and 5 bases from J, with 24 bases between. CDR3: CASSLPRAQGLVETQYF. CDR3 coding DNA: TGTGCCAGCAGCCTACCCAGGGCACAGGGTTTAGTGGAGACCCAGTACTTC.

The chain employs TRBV28 and TRBJ2-1; 7 nucleotides agree with TRBD2. The CDR3 runs to 17 residues. V was clipped by 7 bases and J by 4 bases; unmatched bases: 16. Germline CDR1 MDHEN, CDR2 SYDVKM. This chain's CDR3 is CASTIGGPSGPYNEQFF. CDR3 in DNA: TGTGCCAGCACCATTGGTGGCCCTAGCGGTCCGTACAATGAGCAGTTCTTC. Using reference TRBV28 and TRBJ2-1 for the parts outside the CDR3, the full variable domain is DVKVTQSSRYLVKRTGEKVFLECVQDMDHENMFWYRQDPGLGLRLIYFSYDVKMKEKGDIPEGYSVSREKKERFSLILESASTNQTSMYLCASTIGGPSGPYNEQFFGPGTRLTVL.